The 18 T cell receptor beta chains in this list originate from one sample, sequenced in a study of T cells expressing NK-cell markers. TCRdb reprocessed the 5' RACE reads and stores each CDR3 protein as one record, lacking DNA. Its table records about 160,000 distinct CDR3 sequences. Sequenced material: blood T cells: a sorted CD56 or NKG2C T cell subset, CD4+ or CD8+ T cells, or bulk PBMC T cells (not recorded which). The receptors were gathered from a man aged 18-69 years in good health.

The gene calls are TRBV12-3 or TRBV12-4 and TRBJ2-1; TCRdb lists TRBD2, though no DNA is available to test this call. This CDR3 is 16 amino acids long. CDR3 region: CASSTSGTIPYNEQFF.

The genes are TRBV5-1 and TRBJ1-2; with no DNA, the TCRdb D assignment of TRBD1 cannot be verified. The CDR3 consists of 13 residues. Per germline, CDR1 SGHRS and CDR2 YFSETQ. CDR3 residues: CASSLGDSYGYTF.

The V call is TRBV20-1, the J call TRBJ2-2; as DNA is missing, the TRBD1 call by TCRdb cannot be tested. The CDR3 is made up of 15 amino acids. Germline lookup yields CDR1 DFQATT and CDR2 SNEGSKA (reference sequence). CDR3 sequence: CSAQWGGRGDGELFF.

The chain joins TRBV20-1 to TRBJ2-5; the TRBD1 assignment by TCRdb is unverifiable without DNA. Looked up from germline, CDR1 is DFQATT and CDR2 is SNEGSKA (reference sequence). The CDR3 is 15 residues long. CDR3 sequence: CSARDRTGGGETQYF.

This rearrangement joins TRBV9 to TRBJ2-1. CDR3 length equals 16 residues. Germline V gene sequence: CDR1 SGDLS, CDR2 YYNGEE. The CDR3 spells CASSVGGGSSYNEQFF.

The chain links TRBV12-3 or TRBV12-4 to TRBJ2-7; TCRdb outputs TRBD1, but without DNA this stays unchecked. The CDR3 extends over 13 amino acids. This CDR3 is CASRQDRGSEQYF.

The V gene is TRBV6-5, the J gene TRBJ2-1; there is no DNA to check the TCRdb D call of TRBD1. This CDR3 is 16 amino acids long. Germline loops: CDR1 MNHEY, CDR2 SVGAGI. CDR3 amino acids: CASSYSLQAFYNEQFF.

The chain combines TRBV3-1 with TRBJ1-5; TCRdb proposes TRBD1, but this gene call is untestable without DNA. Germline CDR1 and CDR2: LGHDT and YNNKEL (reference sequence). CDR3 size: 14 residues. CDR3 sequence reads: CASSDTQASQPQHF.

The gene calls are TRBV11-2 and TRBJ2-5; TCRdb calls TRBD1, which cannot be checked without DNA. The V gene's germline CDR1 is SGHAT and CDR2 FQNNGV. The CDR3 consists of 15 residues. This CDR3 is CASSLEWTSRETQYF.

The chain uses TRBV20-1 and TRBJ1-5; TCRdb proposes TRBD1, but this gene call is untestable without DNA. Germline CDR1 and CDR2: DFQATT and SNEGSKA (reference sequence). The CDR3 sequence is 14 residues long. CDR3 sequence: CSASSDRDYQPQHF.

The V and J genes are TRBV7-9 and TRBJ1-2; TCRdb lists TRBD1, though no DNA is available to test this call. The CDR3 sequence is 15 residues long. CDR1 is SEHNR, CDR2 FQNEAQ, per germline (reference sequence). The CDR3: CASSGTGQGPYGYTF.

The chain joins TRBV7-8 to TRBJ2-7. Per germline, CDR1 SGHVS and CDR2 FQNEAQ. The CDR3 extends over 13 amino acids. CDR3 in amino acids: CASSSEVFGEQYF. Complete variable domain (other parts from reference TRBV7-8 and TRBJ2-7): GAGVSQSPRYKVAKRGQDVALRCDPISGHVSLFWYQQALGQGPEFLTYFQNEAQLDKSGLPSDRFFAERPEGSVSTLKIQRTQQEDSAVYLCASSSEVFGEQYFGPGTRLTVT.

This chain joins TRBV7-9 and TRBJ2-1. Germline values: CDR1 SEHNR, CDR2 FQNEAQ (reference sequence). The length of the CDR3 is 14 residues. CDR3 protein: CASRTASSYNEQFF.

The chain joins TRBV4-2 to TRBJ2-3. The CDR3 spans 16 residues. Germline V gene data show CDR1 as LGHNA and CDR2 as YNFKEQ. This CDR3 reads CASSQDLAGGTDTQYF.

V gene TRBV7-8 combines with J gene TRBJ1-2. The length of the CDR3 is 15 residues. CDR1 is SGHVS, CDR2 FQNEAQ, per germline. This CDR3 reads CASSPVLGLGYGYTF.

The chain couples TRBV10-2 to TRBJ2-5; TCRdb's D call, TRBD1, is unchecked because there is no DNA. This CDR3 is 13 amino acids long. Germline V CDR1 and CDR2: WSHSY, SAAADI. The CDR3 spells CASHRQGRETQYF.

The rearrangement links TRBV18 to TRBJ1-5. The CDR3 is 15 amino acids. CDR1 is KGHSH and CDR2 is LQKENI in the germline V gene. The CDR3 region is CASSRGRDGNQPQHF. Together with reference TRBV18 and TRBJ1-5, the CDR3 gives the full variable domain: NAGVMQNPRHLVRRRGQEARLRCSPMKGHSHVYWYRQLPEEGLKFMVYLQKENIIDESGMPKERFSAEFPKEGPSILRIQQVVRGDSAAYFCASSRGRDGNQPQHFGDGTRLSIL.

V is TRBV5-4 and J is TRBJ2-5. In germline, CDR1 is SGHNT, CDR2 YYREEE (reference sequence). This CDR3 has 13 residues. The CDR3 loop reads CASSVRLQETQYF. Together with reference TRBV5-4 and TRBJ2-5, the CDR3 gives the full variable domain: ETGVTQSPTHLIKTRGQQVTLRCSSQSGHNTVSWYQQALGQGPQFIFQYYREEENGRGNFPPRFSGLQFPNYSSELNVNALELDDSALYLCASSVRLQETQYFGPGTRLLVL.